Presented here are 3 T cell receptor beta chains from one specimen sequenced in a study of CD8+CD57+ T cells in acquired aplastic anemia. Genomic DNA templated the TCR beta VDJ and CDR3 profiling. Using its own MiXCR run on the reads, TCRdb lists one record per CDR3 protein. This sample has hundreds of thousands of distinct CDR3 sequences; 65% to 80% occur once, and the top ten carry under 4.5%. What was sequenced was sorted CD4+, CD8+, or CD8+CD57+ T cells (not recorded which) from PBMCs. The receptors originated from a human donor in good health, serving as a control.

This clonotype was seen a handful of times. The chain employs TRBV19 and TRBJ1-1; D not certain. Trimming removed 3 bases at V and 2 bases at J, with 10 bases between. CDR3 length equals 14 residues. Germline V gene data show CDR1 as LNHDA and CDR2 as SQIVND (reference sequence). As DNA, the CDR3 is TGTGCCAGTAGTATTTACCGGGATAACACTGAAGCTTTCTTT. It yields the protein CASSIYRDNTEAFF.

This clonotype has ten or more counts. The chain couples TRBV14 to TRBJ1-1; D unresolved. The CDR3 has 13 residues. V lost 4 bases and J lost 3, with 9 bases in between. Per the germline V gene, CDR1 is SGHDN and CDR2 is FVKESK. DNA of the CDR3: TGTGCCAGCAGCCGATATGGGGACACTGAAGCTTTCTTT. It specifies CASSRYGDTEAFF.

On this clonotype itself: Its ends do not fully match the called genes, so a read error is possible. V usage is TRBV6-5 and J usage is TRBJ2-3; D may correspond to TRBD1 or TRBD2 (5 bases each). There are 14 residues in the CDR3. Germline CDR1 MNHEY, CDR2 SVGAGI. The CDR3 region is CASLAGTETDTQYF. CDR3 in DNA: TGCGCCAGCCTAGCCGGGACGGAGACAGATACGCAGTATTTT.